The 2 T cell receptor beta chains listed next were all sequenced from one sample in a study of blood T cell repertoires in COVID-19. This table comes from immunoSEQ multiplex PCR, and its TCRdb copy is limited to in-frame clones, with some not included. This sample carries around 37,000 clones, roughly 87% of them seen once, and the ten largest clones take less than 2%. Sequenced: peripheral blood. The receptors here all came from a man aged 50 to 59 with active or convalescent COVID-19.

The CDR3 region is CASSSTGVYGYTF. CDR3 bases: TGCGCCAGCAGCTCGACAGGGGTCTATGGCTACACCTTC. V usage is TRBV5-1 and J usage is TRBJ1-2; 8 bases match TRBD1. V gave up 3 bases and J gave up 4 bases; unmatched junction bases: 2. Germline V CDR1 and CDR2: SGHRS, YFSETQ. The CDR3 runs 13 residues.

The chain links TRBV10-2 to TRBJ1-4; 7 bases map to TRBD1. Germline V gene lookup returns CDR1 WSHSY and CDR2 SAAADI. V dropped 6 bases and J dropped 2; count of bases not matched to a gene: 3. The CDR3 is 14 amino acids. CDR3 coding DNA: TGCGCCAGCAGCCTGACAGGGACTAATGAAAAACTGTTTTTT. It encodes CASSLTGTNEKLFF.